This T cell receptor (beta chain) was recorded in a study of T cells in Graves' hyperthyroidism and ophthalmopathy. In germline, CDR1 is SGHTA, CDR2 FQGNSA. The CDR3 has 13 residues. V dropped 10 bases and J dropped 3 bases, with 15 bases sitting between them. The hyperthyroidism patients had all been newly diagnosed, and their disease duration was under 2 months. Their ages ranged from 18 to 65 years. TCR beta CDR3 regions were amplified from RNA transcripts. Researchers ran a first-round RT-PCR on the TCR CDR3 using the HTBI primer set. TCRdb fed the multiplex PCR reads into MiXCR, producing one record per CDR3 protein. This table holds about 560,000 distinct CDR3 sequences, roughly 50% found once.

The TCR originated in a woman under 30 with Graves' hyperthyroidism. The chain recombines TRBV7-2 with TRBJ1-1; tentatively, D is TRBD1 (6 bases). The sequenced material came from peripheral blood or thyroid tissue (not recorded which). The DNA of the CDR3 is TGTGCCACGGACGGGGGGCGATACACTGAAGCTTTCTTT. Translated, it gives CATDGGRYTEAFF.